The next 2 T cell receptor beta chains were all read from a single sample in a study of response to subunit inactivated influenza vaccine. TCRdb redid the calling of the RT-PCR reads with MiXCR, one entry per CDR3 protein. Of about 610,000 distinct CDR3 sequences listed, around 13% were seen once; the top ten hold 11%. Sequenced material: PBMCs from blood, taken 11 to 12 days after vaccination. The receptors were sampled from a man in his fifties who received an inactivated influenza vaccine.

A few counts support this clonotype. The chain is built from TRBV10-3 and TRBJ2-3; D unclear. The CDR3 extends over 16 amino acids. Trimming took 0 bases from V and 1 from J, leaving 11 bases between them. CDR1 ENHRY and CDR2 SYGVKD come from the germline V gene. The CDR3, as DNA: TGTGCCATCAGTGAGTCGTCCGCCGTTCGCACAGATACGCAGTATTTT. Translation gives CAISESSAVRTDTQYF.

The rearrangement joins TRBV3-1 to TRBJ2-7, with D tentatively TRBD2 (7 bases). The CDR3 length is 14 residues. V lost 5 bases to trimming and J lost 7 bases, with 18 bases between them. CDR1 and CDR2 (germline): LGHDT, YNNKEL (reference sequence). CDR3 region: CASSRDGGRPEQYF. The CDR3 DNA is TGTGCCAGCAGCAGAGACGGGGGGCGTCCTGAGCAGTACTTC.